The rows below give T cell receptor beta chains drawn from one sample of a study of shared T cell receptors in the human thymus. Sequenced by immunoSEQ multiplex PCR; TCRdb stores in-frame clones only, minus some. The sample has about 660,000 clones; around nine tenths are singletons. The sample was also reused in another study, on human thymus T cells.

The sequencing sample was made of thymocytes. These receptor sequences come from a boy less than two years old with a congenital heart defect. Each CDR3 is given with its conserved first and last residue. The D gene is left open where the match is weak. Some rows mark clone size as missing; the rest say once, few, many or name a class of expanded clone.

TGCGCCAGCAGCCAAGGTCAGAAACCACGAAGAACCTACGAGCAGTACTTC	CASSQGQKPRRTYEQYF	.	.	TRBV4-1	TRBJ2-7
TGCGCCAGCAGCTACCTCTTAGCGGGGGGCACAGATACGCAGTATTTT	CASSYLLAGGTDTQYF	TRBD2	.	TRBV5-1	TRBJ2-3
TGTGCCAGCAGCAAAAGGGCTAGCGGGAGATCCCACGAGCAGTACTTC	CASSKRASGRSHEQYF	.	.	TRBV21-1	TRBJ2-7
TGTGCCAGCAGCCCGGGACTAGCATCCGAGCAGTACTTC	CASSPGLASEQYF	TRBD2	.	TRBV25-1	TRBJ2-7
TGTGCCAGCAGTTTATCCGGGACAGGGACGTCTGGCTATGGCTACACCTTC	CASSLSGTGTSGYGYTF	TRBD1	once	TRBV28	TRBJ1-2
TGTGCCAGCAGCTTGGGCAGGGCCGAGCAGTACTTC	CASSLGRAEQYF	.	once	TRBV5-4	TRBJ2-7
TGTGCCAGCAGCCAAGGGTTTCTTGCGCAGCCCCAGCATTTT	CASSQGFLAQPQHF	.	.	TRBV14	TRBJ1-5
TGTGCCAGCAGTGCCCACAACAGAACCGAGCAGTACTTC	CASSAHNRTEQYF	.	.	TRBV6-4	TRBJ2-7
TGTGCCATCAGTGAGGGTCAGGGGGCCAACGAGCAGTACTTC	CAISEGQGANEQYF	TRBD1	.	TRBV10-3	TRBJ2-7
TGCGCCAGCAGCCAAGATTGCGGGGGGCGGGAGAGGGCCTACGAGCAGTACTTC	CASSQDCGGRERAYEQYF	TRBD2	.	TRBV4-1	TRBJ2-7
TGTGCCAGCAGCTTAAGGGGGGGAAGCAGGGATTATAACTATGGCTACACCTTC	CASSLRGGSRDYNYGYTF	.	.	TRBV7-6	TRBJ1-2
TGTGCCAGCAGTACCCACGACAGGTCAGGCGAGCAGTACTTC	CASSTHDRSGEQYF	.	.	TRBV27	TRBJ2-7
TGTGCCAGCATCCTTATTAACGGGAGGGCTGTAGGGCAGTTCTTC	CASILINGRAVGQFF	TRBD2	.	TRBV5-4	TRBJ2-1
TGTGCCAGCAATCCTCGCAGGGGGCCGGAGCGGGGCCCCCTGGAGCAGTACTTC	CASNPRRGPERGPLEQYF	.	.	TRBV27	TRBJ2-7
TGTCCCAGAGGGCGGGGCTCGGGGGAAAAACTGTTTTTT	CPRGRGSGEKLFF	.	.	TRBV19	TRBJ1-4
TGTGCCAGCAGTCCCCAGGGGGGCGGCGGCGAGCAGTACTTC	CASSPQGGGGEQYF	.	.	TRBV6-5	TRBJ2-7
TGTGCCAGCAGTTTGGGAAGGACAGGCCCCTACGAGCAGTACTTC	CASSLGRTGPYEQYF	TRBD1	once	TRBV28	TRBJ2-7
TGTGCCAGCAGTTCACCCCAGATAGCGGGAGCCGGTTACGAGCAGTACTTC	CASSSPQIAGAGYEQYF	TRBD2	.	TRBV28	TRBJ2-7
TGTGCCAGCAGCCTCCTGACAGGGGGCTTAGAAGCTTTCTTT	CASSLLTGGLEAFF	TRBD1	.	TRBV7-2	TRBJ1-1
TGTGCCAGCAGTGGTAGCGGGAGGTCCACAGATACGCAGTATTTT	CASSGSGRSTDTQYF	TRBD2	.	TRBV2	TRBJ2-3
TGTGCCAGCAGCGAACGACAGGGGTATGGAGATACGCAGTATTTT	CASSERQGYGDTQYF	TRBD1	few	TRBV14	TRBJ2-3
TGTGCCAGCAGCTCCTTTCCGTGGCTGCAGGTGGACACTGAAGCTTTCTTT	CASSSFPWLQVDTEAFF	.	.	TRBV7-2	TRBJ1-1
TGTGCCAGCAGCCCCTCAACTAGCGGCACTAGCACAGATACGCAGTATTTT	CASSPSTSGTSTDTQYF	TRBD2	.	TRBV4-2	TRBJ2-3
TGTGCTAGTGGTTTGGTCGCTCGCAGGACAGCTTTCAATGAGCAGTTCTTC	CASGLVARRTAFNEQFF	.	.	TRBV12-5	TRBJ2-1
TGTGCCATTGGGGCAGGGGACAATCAGCCCCAGCATTTT	CAIGAGDNQPQHF	.	.	TRBV28	TRBJ1-5
TGCGCCAGCAGCCAAGCTAAGGGAATGGAGGGTTGGGAGCAGTACTTC	CASSQAKGMEGWEQYF	.	.	TRBV4-1	TRBJ2-7
TGTGCCAGTAGTATAGATCGGGGGACAGGGGATCCCGAGCAGTACTTC	CASSIDRGTGDPEQYF	TRBD1	.	TRBV19	TRBJ2-7
TGTGCCATCAGTGGGACTAGCGGGAGTTACGAGCAGTACTTC	CAISGTSGSYEQYF	TRBD2	few	TRBV10-3	TRBJ2-7
TGTGCCAGCAGCTCTAACAGCGGCGCTAATGAAAAACTGTTTTTT	CASSSNSGANEKLFF	.	once	TRBV5-4	TRBJ1-4
TGTGCCAGCAGCTGTGGACTAGCGGGAGGGCCGGCCACCGGGGAGCTGTTTTTT	CASSCGLAGGPATGELFF	TRBD2	.	TRBV7-9	TRBJ2-2
TGTGCCAGCAGGCCCCGGTCCGGGGAGCTGTTTTTT	CASRPRSGELFF	.	.	TRBV27	TRBJ2-2
TGCGCCAGCAGCCAAGATAGTCCGGAGGCTAGCGCCAACTACGAGCAGTACTTC	CASSQDSPEASANYEQYF	.	.	TRBV4-3	TRBJ2-7
TGCGCCAGCAGCCAAGCCCCAGGGGACGAGCAGTACTTC	CASSQAPGDEQYF	.	few	TRBV4-3	TRBJ2-7
TGTGCCAGCAGACGCGAACAGGGTTCGACCTACGAGCAGTACTTC	CASRREQGSTYEQYF	.	.	TRBV28	TRBJ2-7
TGTGCCAGCAGTTCGGACACCGGCACAGATACGCAGTATTTT	CASSSDTGTDTQYF	.	.	TRBV28	TRBJ2-3
TGTGCCAGCAGTTCCTGTCGGGTGGGGGAGCTGTTTTTT	CASSSCRVGELFF	.	.	TRBV6-5	TRBJ2-2
TGCGCCAGCAGCCAAGCGGGACTGAATCAGCCCCAGCATTTT	CASSQAGLNQPQHF	.	.	TRBV4-1	TRBJ1-5
TGCGCCAGCAGCCTCCCCTCGGGACTAGCGGACTCCTACGAGCAGTACTTC	CASSLPSGLADSYEQYF	TRBD2	once	TRBV4-1	TRBJ2-7
TGTGCCAGCAGCCCCGACAGGGGACCCAGGGAGACCCAGTACTTC	CASSPDRGPRETQYF	TRBD1	.	TRBV11-2	TRBJ2-5
TGTGCCAGCAGCCAGGGACTAGCGGGGCCCCCCTGGGAGCAGTACTTC	CASSQGLAGPPWEQYF	TRBD2	.	TRBV4-2	TRBJ2-7
TGTGCCACCAGCAGAGCGGACGGGGATAGCTCCTACGAGCAGTACTTC	CATSRADGDSSYEQYF	.	.	TRBV15	TRBJ2-7
TGCGCCAGCAGCACGAAGGGACAGATCTATGGCTACACCTTC	CASSTKGQIYGYTF	TRBD1	.	TRBV5-1	TRBJ1-2
TGTGCCAGCAGCTTCCGGGACAGGGTCAACTATGGCTACACCTTC	CASSFRDRVNYGYTF	TRBD1	.	TRBV9	TRBJ1-2
TGTGCCAGCAGTTCAGCGGGAGCCATCGGGGGCACCGGGGAGCTGTTTTTT	CASSSAGAIGGTGELFF	TRBD2	few	TRBV28	TRBJ2-2
TGTGCCAGCAGCATCCGACAGGGAAGCACAGATACGCAGTATTTT	CASSIRQGSTDTQYF	TRBD1	.	TRBV5-6	TRBJ2-3
TGTGCCAGCAGCTTACTACCGACAGCCCCCTCCTACGAGCAGTACTTC	CASSLLPTAPSYEQYF	.	.	TRBV7-9	TRBJ2-7
TGTGCCAGCAGTGTGGGGGGGGTTAAGGATACGCAGTATTTT	CASSVGGVKDTQYF	TRBD2	.	TRBV6-1	TRBJ2-3
TGTGCCAGCAGTTTAATGTCAGGGGTCCAGCCCCAGCATTTT	CASSLMSGVQPQHF	.	.	TRBV27	TRBJ1-5
TGTGCCAGCAACAGGGGGAGCTCCTACGAGCAGTACTTC	CASNRGSSYEQYF	TRBD1	.	TRBV28	TRBJ2-7
TGTGCCAGCCGCTCCCCCCGGACTAGCGGGAGATATAAAGAGACCCAGTACTTC	CASRSPRTSGRYKETQYF	TRBD2	.	TRBV28	TRBJ2-5
TGCGCCAGCAGCTTGTTCCCGATAAACAGGGGAGAAGACAATGAGCAGTTCTTC	CASSLFPINRGEDNEQFF	TRBD1	.	TRBV5-1	TRBJ2-1
TGTGCAAGTCACCTCCCTCGGGAGCGGGAGGGCCCAGAGACCCAGTACTTC	CASHLPREREGPETQYF	.	.	TRBV12-2	TRBJ2-5